This T cell receptor (beta chain) was captured by sequencing in a study of blood T cell repertoires in COVID-19. Across the study: Specimens from acute and convalescent COVID-19 originated in the United States, Italy and Spain. The cDNA or gDNA used as material had been derived from T cells, B-cell-depleted T cells, or PBMCs.

This clone occurred a few times. In the original workflow: Reference gene primer amplification gave nucleated cell count estimates. Method: immunoSEQ multiplex PCR; TCRdb's copy keeps in-frame clones and lacks some. For V, J and clone size, that table is used; D and trimming come from the DNA. The table has over 300,000 clones, roughly 90% seen once. Per the germline V gene, CDR1 is MRHNA and CDR2 is SNTAGT. V was clipped by 0 bases and J by 10 bases, with 12 bases between them. The CDR3 covers 14 residues. The V and J genes are TRBV6-4 and TRBJ2-2; D may be TRBD1 (5 bases). The receptor comes from a man younger than 35 with active or convalescent COVID-19. The sample consisted of peripheral blood. Here the CDR3 reads CASSDSEGVEELFF. The DNA of the CDR3 is TGTGCCAGCAGTGACTCGGAAGGGGTAGAGGAGCTGTTTTTT.